Listed here is a single T cell receptor (beta chain). The target antigen is unknown. Profiling relied on immunoSEQ multiplex PCR, and the TCRdb table lists in-frame clones only, not all of them. The table shows tens of thousands of clones, with around nine tenths occurring only once. The record originates from a study of OX40 agonist ivuxolimab in advanced cancers. Study-wide context: In this trial design, patients received ivuxolimab intravenously at 0.01 to 10 mg/kg every 2 weeks. Partial responses were achieved by three patients: one hepatocellular carcinoma, two cutaneous melanoma.

Study-wide results and limits: The specificity for antigen of the expanded peripheral T cells was not determined.

This receptor was taken from an adult with an advanced solid tumor such as melanoma, head and neck, liver or kidney cancer. The source material was CD4+ or CD8+ T cells sorted from blood, sampled in a trial of the OX40 agonist ivuxolimab.

Here the CDR3 DNA reads TGTGCCACCAGCAGAGACGTTCCGGGAGCCCCAGATACGCAGTATTTT. It translates to CATSRDVPGAPDTQYF. The chain recombines TRBV15 with TRBJ2-3; weak D call: TRBD2 (6 bases). Trimming took off 0 bases at V and 4 bases at J, with 14 bases between the two ends. The CDR3 is made up of 16 amino acids. Germline CDR1 and CDR2: LNHNV and YYDKDF (reference sequence).